The rows below give T cell receptor beta chains drawn from one sample of a study of blood T cell repertoires in COVID-19. Sequencing used immunoSEQ multiplex PCR; TCRdb keeps in-frame clones, though not all of them. The sample lists 450,000 to 600,000 clones; about 85% were seen once. Sequencing was carried out using PBMCs or T cells enriched from blood (not recorded which). The receptors were gathered from a woman under 30 who had recovered from COVID-19. Both conserved end residues are part of each CDR3. D genes are given only for firm matches. Clone size, where shown, is once, few, many, or a class for clones that have expanded.

J,V,size,D,DNA,CDR3
TRBJ2-7,TRBV29-1,NA,TRBD1,TGCAGCGTGGGACAGTCCTACGAGCAGTACTTC,CSVGQSYEQYF
TRBJ1-2,TRBV10-3,NA,NA,TGTGCCATCAGTGAGCCGGACGGGGAATATGGCTACACCTTC,CAISEPDGEYGYTF
TRBJ2-3,TRBV9,once,TRBD2,TGTGCCAGCAGCGTAGCGACGGGGAGTAGCGGGGGCACAGATACGCAGTATTTT,CASSVATGSSGGTDTQYF
TRBJ1-4,TRBV30,NA,TRBD1,TGTGCCTGGAGCGGGCTAAAATGGACAGGGGGCGATGAAAAACTGTTTTTT,CAWSGLKWTGGDEKLFF
TRBJ2-6,TRBV25-1,once,NA,TGTGCCAGCAGTTCCAGGCGCGGGGCCAACGTCCTGACTTTC,CASSSRRGANVLTF
TRBJ1-6,TRBV2,NA,TRBD1,TGTGCCAGCAGGGACAGGGGAGTCCGATCACCCCTCCACTTT,CASRDRGVRSPLHF
TRBJ1-2,TRBV2,NA,NA,TGTGCCAGCAGTGGGGGGGGCTCCGGGCCTCACTATGGCTACACCTTC,CASSGGGSGPHYGYTF
TRBJ2-3,TRBV15,NA,TRBD2,TGTGCCACCAGCAGAGAGGGAGCGGGGCTCACAGATACGCAGTATTTT,CATSREGAGLTDTQYF
TRBJ1-1,TRBV28,NA,NA,TGTGCCAGCGGGAGGGGGACTGAAGCTTTCTTT,CASGRGTEAFF
TRBJ2-7,TRBV3-1/TRBV3-2,few,NA,TGTGCCAGCAGTCACATCAACAGGGACGAGCAGTACTTC,CASSHINRDEQYF
TRBJ1-1,TRBV2,few,TRBD1,TGTGCCAGCAGTTACTCAGGGGGCAACACTGAAGCTTTCTTT,CASSYSGGNTEAFF
TRBJ2-1,TRBV2,NA,TRBD2,TGTGCCAGCAATCTCATTAGCGGGGGGGCGAATGAGCAGTTCTTC,CASNLISGGANEQFF
TRBJ1-5,TRBV12-5,NA,TRBD1,TGTGCTAGTGGTATTGGACAGGGGATGGCCTTAAATCAGCCCCAGCATTTT,CASGIGQGMALNQPQHF
TRBJ1-5,TRBV27,NA,NA,TGTGCCAGCAGTTCCAGGGCTGATAATCAGCCCCAGCATTTT,CASSSRADNQPQHF
TRBJ1-3,TRBV28,NA,NA,TGTGCCAGCAGTTACCCCCGGGACCGGGGGGGAAACACCATATATTTT,CASSYPRDRGGNTIYF
TRBJ1-3,TRBV5-6,NA,NA,TGTGCCAGCAGCTTGATTGGGCGGTGGGGCGTATCTGGAAACACCATATATTTT,CASSLIGRWGVSGNTIYF
TRBJ2-2,TRBV6-6,NA,TRBD2,TGTGCCAGCAGTTCGGCTAGCGGGGGGACCGGGGAGCTGTTTTTT,CASSSASGGTGELFF
TRBJ1-6,TRBV14,NA,TRBD1,TGTGCCAGCAGCCGGCGGGGACAGGGGAATTCACCCCTCCACTTT,CASSRRGQGNSPLHF
TRBJ1-6,TRBV5-4,NA,NA,TGTGCCAGCAGCTTGGACGGTTGGAGTTCACCCCTCCACTTT,CASSLDGWSSPLHF
TRBJ2-3,TRBV24-1,NA,NA,TGTGCCACCAGTACAGGGAGTACAGATACGCAGTATTTT,CATSTGSTDTQYF
TRBJ2-2,TRBV5-4,NA,TRBD2,TGTGCCAGCAGCCTAGCGGGGGGCCACACCGGGGAGCTGTTTTTT,CASSLAGGHTGELFF
TRBJ1-3,TRBV9,NA,NA,TGTGCCAGCAGCGTAGTAGGGAGCAACACCATATATTTT,CASSVVGSNTIYF
TRBJ2-7,TRBV3-1/TRBV3-2,NA,TRBD2,TGTGCCAGCAGCCAGCGAGCGGGGGGGCCAAGGTACTTC,CASSQRAGGPRYF
TRBJ1-4,TRBV6-5,NA,TRBD1,TGTGCCAGCAGCGACAGGGGTCATGAAAAACTGTTTTTT,CASSDRGHEKLFF
TRBJ1-5,TRBV2,NA,NA,TGTGCCAGCAGTGGGGTTCCGGAGAATCAGCCCCAGCATTTT,CASSGVPENQPQHF
TRBJ2-2,TRBV7-9,NA,NA,TGTGCCAGCAGCTTAGGACAGGGACTAGATAACGCCGGGGAGCTGTTTTTT,CASSLGQGLDNAGELFF
TRBJ1-2,TRBV7-8,NA,NA,TGTGCCATTGAGAAGAACTATGGCTACACCTTC,CAIEKNYGYTF
TRBJ1-2,TRBV18,NA,TRBD1,TGTGCCAGCTCACCAGGGGACAGGGATGGCTACACCTTC,CASSPGDRDGYTF
TRBJ2-1,TRBV30,once,TRBD1,TGTGCCTGGCTTATGGGACAGGGACACAATGAGCAGTTCTTC,CAWLMGQGHNEQFF
TRBJ2-2,TRBV10-3,NA,NA,TGTGCCATCAAGGGGGGGGCACCCACCGGGGAGCTGTTTTTT,CAIKGGAPTGELFF
TRBJ2-2,TRBV12-3/TRBV12-4,NA,TRBD1,TGTGCCAGCAGGGTACAGGGGCCCGGGGAGCTGTTTTTT,CASRVQGPGELFF
TRBJ2-1,TRBV5-1,NA,NA,TGCGCCAGCAGCTTGAGTTCGGACAGCAATGAGCAGTTCTTC,CASSLSSDSNEQFF
TRBJ1-6,TRBV5-1,NA,NA,TGCGCCAGCAGCTTGGAGGGGTTGTTCAATTCACCCCTCCACTTT,CASSLEGLFNSPLHF
TRBJ2-3,TRBV2,NA,TRBD1,TGTGCCATTTCAACAGGGGGCAGGACAGATACGCAGTATTTT,CAISTGGRTDTQYF
TRBJ2-1,TRBV2,NA,NA,TGTGCCAGCACACCCGACAGGGCAAGACTAGGCAATGAGCAGTTCTTC,CASTPDRARLGNEQFF
TRBJ2-7,TRBV2,NA,NA,TGTGCCAGCAGTGCGGCAGGGTCTAAGTACGAGCAGTACTTC,CASSAAGSKYEQYF
TRBJ2-7,TRBV28,NA,NA,TGTGCCAGCCGCGGCCTCTTTACCTACGAGCAGTACTTC,CASRGLFTYEQYF
TRBJ1-1,TRBV30,once,NA,TGTGCCTGGAGTAGGGGGATCATGAACACTGAAGCTTTCTTT,CAWSRGIMNTEAFF
TRBJ1-5,TRBV30,NA,NA,TGTGCCTGGAGTTCACGACTCGGGGATCAGCCCCAGCATTTT,CAWSSRLGDQPQHF
TRBJ2-2,TRBV7-8,NA,TRBD2,TGTGCCAGCAGCTTATCACTAGCGGGGCTCCACGGGGAGCTGTTTTTT,CASSLSLAGLHGELFF
TRBJ1-2,TRBV27,few,NA,TGTGCCAGCAGTTTAGTTCCCGGGGGTCCGGGTGGCTACACCTTC,CASSLVPGGPGGYTF
TRBJ1-2,TRBV7-2,few,NA,TGTGCCAGCAGCCCGCGACACGGATTGCTACTTGAGACCACCTTC,CASSPRHGLLLETTF
TRBJ1-5,TRBV19,NA,NA,TGTGCCAGTAGTATCTCGGCGAGAGGGCAGCCCCAGCATTTT,CASSISARGQPQHF
TRBJ1-6,TRBV5-4,NA,NA,TGTGCCAGCAGCAGGGAGGGGTATAATTCACCCCTCCACTTT,CASSREGYNSPLHF
TRBJ2-7,TRBV12-5,NA,NA,TGTGCTAGTGCTGCGATCTACGAGCAGTACTTC,CASAAIYEQYF
TRBJ2-2,TRBV3-1/TRBV3-2,NA,NA,TGTGCCAGCAGCCAAATTTCTGGGGAGCTGTTTTTT,CASSQISGELFF
TRBJ2-3,TRBV9,NA,NA,TGTGCCAGCAGCGGAAGGGGTGCAGCCACAGATACGCAGTATTTT,CASSGRGAATDTQYF